This T cell receptor (beta chain) was identified during a study of cytomegalovirus exposure and HLA in healthy donors. Study-level points and caveats: It has been reported that TCR beta sequences accurately predicted the HLA-A and HLA-B alleles of most subjects. A later look showed TCR association rates differing by HLA locus, highest for DRB1 and lowest for HLA-C.

The PCR had 60 Vbeta and 13 Jbeta primers. As processed by the authors: Later, about 80 million unique TCR beta chains were counted in an analysis, and some 11 million of them were shared. TCRdb keeps only in-frame clones here, not all; method: immunoSEQ multiplex PCR. V, J and clone size were drawn from that table, and D and trimming were deduced from the DNA. Recorded for this sample: more than 100,000 clones. Points on this clone: No antigen is known for it.

The specimen sequenced was PBMCs. The sequence derives from a man aged 35-49 years in good health and CMV-seronegative.

This CDR3 is CASGLVLGSQGRYEQFF. CDR3 nucleotides: TGTGCTAGTGGTTTGGTACTGGGTTCGCAGGGCCGATATGAGCAGTTCTTC. The genes are TRBV12-5 and TRBJ2-1; tentative D call: TRBD1 (5 bases). Trimming removed 0 bases at V and 8 bases at J, with 20 bases between. The CDR3 is 17 amino acids. In germline, CDR1 is LGHNT, CDR2 FRNRAP.